Below are 14 T cell receptor beta chains sequenced from a single sample in a study of glioma-infiltrating T cells. Using RNA template, CDR3s of TCR alpha and beta were amplified with iRepertoire arm-PCR. TCRdb re-called the multiplex PCR reads with MiXCR, one entry per CDR3 protein. There are a few hundred thousand distinct CDR3 sequences in the sample; 41% occur only once, and around 12% lies in the top ten. Sequencing input: glioma tissue, nonneoplastic brain tissue, or PBMCs (not recorded which). The receptors here all came from a human donor with low-grade glioma or glioblastoma, undergoing nonglioma brain surgery, or in good health (not recorded which).

The rearrangement joins TRBV12-3 or TRBV12-4 to TRBJ1-1; D is ambiguous. The CDR3 is 11 amino acids. Trimming stripped 7 bases from V and 6 bases from J, with 9 bases between. The CDR3: CASTDEAEAFF. The CDR3 nucleotides are TGTGCCAGCACCGACGAGGCTGAAGCTTTCTTT.

The chain couples TRBV12-3 or TRBV12-4 to TRBJ2-1; D possibly corresponds to TRBD1 (6 bases). CDR3 length: 14 residues. Trimming removed 5 bases at V and 0 bases at J, with 8 bases between. The CDR3 sequence is CASSRGYSYNEQFF. DNA of the CDR3: TGTGCCAGCAGTAGGGGGTACTCCTACAATGAGCAGTTCTTC.

As regards this clonotype: A much larger clone sits a single nucleotide away, making a read error possible. This rearrangement joins TRBV20-1 to TRBJ1-5, with D hard to call. This CDR3 region has 15 residues. Germline V lookup: CDR1 DFQATT, CDR2 SNEGSKA (reference sequence). V was pared by 3 bases and J by 8 bases, with 20 bases between. CDR3: CSASGRFNDREPQHF. CDR3 bases: TGCAGTGCTAGCGGCAGGTTCAACGATAGGGAGCCCCAGCATTTT.

This clonotype was recorded a few times. V usage is TRBV7-2 and J usage is TRBJ1-1, with 7 nucleotides matching TRBD1. Trimming took 4 bases from V and 11 from J; bases not matched to a gene: 7. The CDR3 consists of 12 residues. The germline CDR1 and CDR2 sequences are SGHTA and FQGNSA. As DNA, the CDR3 is TGTGCCAGCAGCTCGACGACAGGGCAGGCTTTCTTT. This encodes CASSSTTGQAFF.

This clonotype was seen a few times. The chain employs TRBV6-1 and TRBJ2-3; 11 nucleotides align to TRBD2. V lost 7 bases, J lost 1 base, and 19 bases stayed unmatched. CDR1 MNHNS and CDR2 SASEGT come from the germline V gene. The CDR3 covers 20 residues. The CDR3 DNA follows: TGTGCCAGCAAGTGGTTGGTGGAGCTTAGCGGGAGGGCCGGCACAGATACGCAGTATTTT. Protein sequence: CASKWLVELSGRAGTDTQYF.

The chain combines TRBV4-1 with TRBJ1-2; 8 nucleotides match TRBD1. V shed 1 base, J shed 4 bases, and the junction held 8 bases outside the gene matches. This CDR3 comprises 16 residues. The germline gives CDR1 MGHRA, CDR2 YSYEKL. CDR3 region: CASSQGGTGNIYGYTF. The CDR3 DNA sequence: TGCGCCAGCAGCCAAGGAGGGACAGGAAATATCTATGGCTACACCTTC.

As to this clonotype: This clone may be a read error of a much larger clone one base away. The chain combines TRBV7-2 with TRBJ1-2; D possibly corresponds to TRBD1 (5 bases). CDR3 size: 12 residues. CDR1 SGHTA and CDR2 FQGNSA come from the germline V gene. This CDR3 reads CASRLQENGYAF. The CDR3 nucleotides are TGTGCCAGCAGGCTACAGGAAAATGGCTACGCCTTC.

Notes on this clonotype: The CDR3 end shows no conserved phenylalanine or tryptophan, and so a read error is likely. The chain uses TRBV20-1 and TRBJ2-5, with TRBD1 as a possible D gene (5 bases). The CDR3 length is 13 residues. Germline-derived CDR1 and CDR2 are DFQATT and SNEGSKA (reference sequence). Trimming took off 5 bases at V and 1 base at J, with 11 bases between the two ends. DNA for the CDR3: TGCAGTGCTGCCAGGGCTGCCCAAGAGACCCAGTACCTC. Protein product: CSAARAAQETQYL.

Points on this clonotype: A much larger clone differs from this one at a single base, so this may be a read error. J is TRBJ2-5 and V is TRBV27; D is uncertain. There are 11 residues in the CDR3. Germline lookup yields CDR1 MNHEY and CDR2 SMNVEV (reference sequence). The CDR3 reads CASTYQETQCF. The CDR3 DNA reads TGTGCCAGCACCTACCAAGAGACCCAGTGCTTC.

Comment on this clonotype: The junction departs from the called germline gene at one end, perhaps through a read error. The CDR3, as DNA: TGCAGTGCACGGTGGGGGCGGGACTCCTACAATGAGCAGCTCTTC. As protein: CSARWGRDSYNEQLF. This sequence joins TRBV20-1 and TRBJ2-1; either TRBD1 or TRBD2 may fit D (6 bases each). Germline CDR1 is DFQATT and CDR2 is SNEGSKA (reference sequence). This CDR3 comprises 15 residues.

Comment on this clonotype: With a much larger clone just one base away, this may be a read error. No conserved phenylalanine or tryptophan is present at the end of the CDR3, so a read error is the likely explanation. This chain joins TRBV12-3 or TRBV12-4 and TRBJ1-1, with 7 bases identical to TRBD1. J was trimmed by 4 bases and V by 6 bases; bases with no gene match: 5. There are 13 residues in the CDR3. In DNA form, the CDR3 reads TGTGCCAGCAGCCCCTACAGGGGCACTGAAGCTTTCCTT. Translating it yields CASSPYRGTEAFL.

This clonotype has just a few counts. The chain recombines TRBV28 with TRBJ2-4; D is perhaps TRBD2 (6 bases). The CDR3 consists of 15 residues. The V end was cut by 2 bases, the J end by 0 bases, with 8 bases between. Germline CDR1 is MDHEN and CDR2 is SYDVKM. The CDR3, as DNA: TGTGCCAGCAGTTTAGGAGGGGTAGCCAAAAACATTCAGTACTTC. Amino acids: CASSLGGVAKNIQYF.

The rearrangement joins TRBV18 to TRBJ1-2, with D possibly TRBD1 on 5 matching bases. V dropped 0 bases and J dropped 6 bases, with 11 bases sitting between them. The CDR3 length is 14 residues. Germline CDR1 and CDR2: KGHSH and LQKENI. The CDR3 DNA reads as TGTGCCAGCTCACCACCGTGGCAGGGCAATGGCTACACCTTC. Its translation is CASSPPWQGNGYTF.

Comment on this clonotype: This may be a read error: a much more frequent sequence differs by one nucleotide. The chain couples TRBV20-1 to TRBJ2-1; a weak D match, TRBD2 (6 bases). Germline V gene lookup returns CDR1 DFQATT and CDR2 SNEGSKA (reference sequence). Trimming cost V 8 bases and J 10 bases, with 27 bases left between them. This CDR3 is built from 15 residues. CDR3 coding DNA: TGCAGTCCTGCCCAAAGCGGGCGTAAGTGGGACGAGCAGTTCTTC. It encodes CSPAQSGRKWDEQFF.